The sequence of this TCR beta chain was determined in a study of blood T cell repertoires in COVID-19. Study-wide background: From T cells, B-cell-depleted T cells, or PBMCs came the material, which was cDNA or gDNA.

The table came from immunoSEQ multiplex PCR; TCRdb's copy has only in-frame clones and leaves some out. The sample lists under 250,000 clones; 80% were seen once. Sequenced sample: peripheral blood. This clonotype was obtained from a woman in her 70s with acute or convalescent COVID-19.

The CDR3 DNA reads as TGCGCCAGCAGCTCGGCGGGCTACGAGCAGTACTTC. Protein sequence: CASSSAGYEQYF. The V call is TRBV5-1, the J call TRBJ2-7; a weak D match, TRBD2 (5 bases). Germline loops: CDR1 SGHRS, CDR2 YFSETQ. The V end was cut by 3 bases, the J end by 3 bases, with 7 bases between. This CDR3 region has 12 residues.